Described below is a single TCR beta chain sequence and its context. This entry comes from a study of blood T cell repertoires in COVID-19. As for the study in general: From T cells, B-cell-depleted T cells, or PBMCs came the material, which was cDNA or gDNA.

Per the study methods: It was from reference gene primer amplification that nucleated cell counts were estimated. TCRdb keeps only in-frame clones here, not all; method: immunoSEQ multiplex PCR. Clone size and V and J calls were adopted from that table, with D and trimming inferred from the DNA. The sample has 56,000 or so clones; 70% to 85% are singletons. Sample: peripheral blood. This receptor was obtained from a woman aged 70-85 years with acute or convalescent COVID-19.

This CDR3 is CASRGQVLANTEAFF. The DNA for the CDR3 is TGTGCCAGCAGAGGACAGGTCTTGGCCAACACTGAAGCTTTCTTT. The chain couples TRBV2 to TRBJ1-1; 7 nucleotides match TRBD1. Germline CDR1 SNHLY, CDR2 FYNNEI. J gave up 2 bases and V 6 bases, and 9 bases lay outside the gene matches. This CDR3 spans 15 amino acids.